This is a list of T cell receptor beta chains from one sample in a study of control samples from healthy donors and cancer patients. The repertoire was sequenced with immunoSEQ multiplex PCR; TCRdb's copy has only in-frame clones and lacks some. This table holds 100,000 to 150,000 clones, about nine tenths found once. The material sequenced was blood. These TCRs come from a man aged 40-49 years in good health. The CDR3 runs from the conserved cysteine through the conserved F or W. The D gene is left open where the match is weak. A clone size is listed for some rows: how often the clone was seen (once, few, many), or a class if it is expanded.

J,D,V,size,DNA,CDR3
TRBJ2-5,.,TRBV3-1/TRBV3-2,.,TGTGCCAGCAGCCGGAGGGGGGTCCAAGAGACCCAGTACTTC,CASSRRGVQETQYF
TRBJ2-2,.,TRBV7-2,once,TGTGCCAGCACCTGGGGCACGAACACCGGGGAGCTGTTTTTT,CASTWGTNTGELFF
TRBJ1-1,.,TRBV5-1,.,TGCGCCAGCAGCTTCGGGGGGCCTGAAGCTTTCTTT,CASSFGGPEAFF
TRBJ2-2,TRBD2,TRBV9,.,TGTGCCAGCAGCGGTAGCGGGGGGGGTTGGAACACCGGGGAGCTGTTTTTT,CASSGSGGGWNTGELFF
TRBJ2-6,TRBD2,TRBV6-1,.,TGTGCCAGCAGTGAAAGGGAGACTAGCGGGGGGGCCTCTGGGGCCAACGTCCTGACTTTC,CASSERETSGGASGANVLTF
TRBJ2-7,TRBD2,TRBV5-1,.,TGCGCCAGCAGCCCCAGAAGCGGGGGGGCGGAAGAGCAGTACTTC,CASSPRSGGAEEQYF
TRBJ2-5,.,TRBV14,.,TGTGCCAGCAGCCAACAACTAGCCGGGGAAGAGACTCAGTACTTC,CASSQQLAGEETQYF
TRBJ1-3,.,TRBV20-1,.,TGCAGTGCTAGTAGTTTGCTGTTGGTGGCTGGAAACACCATATATTTT,CSASSLLLVAGNTIYF
TRBJ2-1,.,TRBV6-6,.,TGTGCCAGCAGTTACTTTGGTGAGCAGTTCTTC,CASSYFGEQFF
TRBJ2-7,TRBD1,TRBV11-3,once,TGTGCCAGCAGCTTCGCCGAGGGACAGAGGAGCTCCTACGAGCAGTACTTC,CASSFAEGQRSSYEQYF
TRBJ2-7,TRBD1,TRBV5-6,.,TGTGCCAGCAGCGCCGGACAGGGGGCTTACGAGCAGTACTTC,CASSAGQGAYEQYF
TRBJ1-2,.,TRBV4-2,few,TGTGCCAGCAGCCAGCTAGGAAACTATGGCTACACCTTC,CASSQLGNYGYTF
TRBJ1-2,.,TRBV18,.,TGTGCCAGCTCGGGGGGCTACGAATTTAACTATGGCTACACCTTC,CASSGGYEFNYGYTF
TRBJ2-5,.,TRBV15,.,TGTGCCACCAGCTGGTTGCAGAGCCAGTACTTC,CATSWLQSQYF
TRBJ1-4,TRBD1,TRBV7-2,.,TGTGCCAGCAGCTTACGGGGGACAGGGGTCTTGCAAAAACTGTTTTTT,CASSLRGTGVLQKLFF
TRBJ2-7,.,TRBV5-1,.,TGCGCCAGCGGGGGAGTAGATGGGGACGAGCAGTACTTC,CASGGVDGDEQYF
TRBJ2-1,TRBD2,TRBV28,.,TGTGCCAGCAGTTGGGGGGGAGGAGCGGATGAGCAGTTCTTC,CASSWGGGADEQFF
TRBJ2-5,TRBD1,TRBV27,.,TGTGCCAGCAGTTGGGCAGGGGGCCTGGCCCAGTACTTC,CASSWAGGLAQYF
TRBJ1-6,.,TRBV6-1,.,TGTGCCAGCAGTGAAGCGCTTGTCGGTAGCTCCTATAATTCACCCCTCCACTTT,CASSEALVGSSYNSPLHF
TRBJ2-1,.,TRBV5-5,.,TGTGCCAGCAGCTCCGCAGGGGGACTCTACAATGAGCAGTTCTTC,CASSSAGGLYNEQFF
TRBJ2-5,.,TRBV6-6,.,TGTGCCAGCAGTGACCGGACCGGGACCCAGTACTTC,CASSDRTGTQYF
TRBJ1-5,.,TRBV7-2,.,TGTGCCAGCACTCTAGCTGGCAATCAGCCCCAGCATTTT,CASTLAGNQPQHF
TRBJ1-4,.,TRBV27,few,TGTGCCAGCATGAGGCAGGGGTATGAAAAACTGTTTTTT,CASMRQGYEKLFF
TRBJ1-1,.,TRBV9,.,TGTGCCAGCAGCGTAGACGGTGGCTGGAACACTGAAGCTTTCTTT,CASSVDGGWNTEAFF
TRBJ1-1,.,TRBV19,.,TGTGCCAGTAGTATCGGGGTCTCGGGTTCCACTGAAGCTTTCTTT,CASSIGVSGSTEAFF
TRBJ2-7,.,TRBV2,.,TGTGCCAGCAGCCGACAGGACGACTCCTCTTACGAGCAGTACTTC,CASSRQDDSSYEQYF
TRBJ1-2,.,TRBV19,.,TGTGCCAGTAGAGCGGACTCGATACAGGGCAGCTATGGCTACACCTTC,CASRADSIQGSYGYTF
TRBJ2-7,TRBD1,TRBV5-8,.,TGTGCCAGCAGATACGGGACAGGGTTTACGCAGTACTTC,CASRYGTGFTQYF
TRBJ1-4,.,TRBV6-1,.,TGTGCCAGCAGTGAAGGGGGGGCCCCTGAAAAACTGTTTTTT,CASSEGGAPEKLFF